The subject of this entry is one T cell receptor beta chain. Its antigen is unidentified. The record originates from a study of response to subunit inactivated influenza vaccine. Study conclusions and caveats: T cells newly recruited by each seasonal influenza vaccination are few, the authors suggested.

TCRdb used MiXCR to reprocess the RT-PCR reads, holding one entry per CDR3 protein. There are more than 700,000 distinct CDR3 sequences in the sample; around 21% occur only once, and about 10% lies in the top ten. Specimen: PBMCs from blood, collected 5 to 6 days after vaccination. The TCR was taken from a man aged 50-59 years who received an inactivated influenza vaccine.

CDR3 in DNA: TGTGCCAGCTCACCAGCAGGGTCGGCGTCCGAGCAGTACTTC. Amino acids: CASSPAGSASEQYF. The rearrangement uses TRBV18 and TRBJ2-7, with a tentative D call TRBD1 (5 bases). Germline values: CDR1 KGHSH, CDR2 LQKENI. This CDR3 is built from 14 residues. V gave up 2 bases and J gave up 6 bases, with 14 bases separating them.